The clone carrying this TCR beta chain is a singleton in its sample. This record belongs to a study of control samples from healthy donors and cancer patients. Here immunoSEQ multiplex PCR was the method, and the copy in TCRdb shows in-frame clones only, minus some. The data contain around 120,000 clones, about nine tenths of them singletons. The CDR3 has 16 residues. Looked up from germline, CDR1 is LGHNA and CDR2 is YSLEER. Trimming pared 5 bases from V and 0 bases from J, leaving 14 bases between. This rearrangement joins TRBV4-3 to TRBJ2-1; D is perhaps TRBD2 (6 bases). Sequenced material: blood. The sequence was collected from a man aged 35 to 55 in good health. The CDR3 loop reads CASSRRGRTSYNEQFF. CDR3 sequence (DNA): TGCGCCAGCAGCAGGCGGGGACGGACCTCCTACAATGAGCAGTTCTTC.